The rows below give T cell receptor beta chains drawn from one sample of a study of cytomegalovirus exposure and HLA in healthy donors. The assay was immunoSEQ multiplex PCR, and TCRdb's table has in-frame clones only and misses some. The sample contains 90,000 to 140,000 clones, 65% to 80% of which appear only once. Specimen: PBMCs. The receptors shown here come from a male donor in good health and CMV-seronegative. CDR3s include the opening cysteine and the closing phenylalanine or tryptophan. Some rows mark clone size as missing; the rest say once, few, many or name a class of expanded clone.

J,V,size,CDR3
TRBJ1-5,TRBV6-5,few,CASSYSLKGDQPQHF
TRBJ2-7,TRBV6-1,-,CASWGDSYEQYF
TRBJ2-1,TRBV11-3,-,CASSPPSSGLYNEQFF
TRBJ2-7,TRBV5-1,-,CASSPSPSSYEQYF
TRBJ2-2,TRBV29-1,-,CSVEVPPGLAGGDTGELFF
TRBJ2-5,TRBV5-8,-,CASSQIGIMETQYF
TRBJ2-3,TRBV18,-,CASSPRGLVDTQYF
TRBJ1-2,TRBV7-3,-,CASSPDTSNYGYTF
TRBJ2-1,TRBV6-6,-,CASSYEGGARAEQFF
TRBJ1-6,TRBV7-2,-,CASSPRTDPRAPLHF
TRBJ2-1,TRBV2,-,CASSEGLAGGSYNEQFF
TRBJ2-1,TRBV7-2,once,CASSSELAGAHNEQFF
TRBJ1-6,TRBV6-4,-,CASSDGEAGNSPLHF
TRBJ2-2,TRBV28,-,CASESRNTGELFF
TRBJ2-1,TRBV30,-,CAWGLAGGLMKQFF
TRBJ2-5,TRBV29-1,once,CSSGGVRRETQYF
TRBJ2-7,TRBV9,once,CASSVGGQSSYEQYF
TRBJ1-5,TRBV7-3,-,CASSEGGAGQPQHF
TRBJ1-1,TRBV14,-,CASSQDPGDTGAFF
TRBJ2-1,TRBV15,-,CATSREGGQFF
TRBJ2-5,TRBV7-2,-,CASSFPSGIGETQYF
TRBJ1-1,TRBV30,-,CACPGLGMLNTEAFF
TRBJ2-7,TRBV21-1,-,CASSKGRLAGASYEQYF
TRBJ2-7,TRBV5-4,few,CASSSLTAGDILYF
TRBJ2-2,TRBV7-3,-,CASSPRGTSGTGELFF
TRBJ1-5,TRBV2,-,CASSERGEPPRPQHF
TRBJ1-2,TRBV19,-,CASSYSARTHYGYTF
TRBJ1-1,TRBV7-9,once,CSSSWTELRVEAFF
TRBJ2-7,TRBV29-1,-,CSVFSGEGPREQYF
TRBJ2-3,TRBV21-1,few,CASSTFWTDCTDTQYF
TRBJ1-1,TRBV11-1,-,CASSLVGRAAFF
TRBJ2-6,TRBV6-1,few,CASSGRAGGDGANVLTF
TRBJ2-3,TRBV4-2,-,CASSQDASGRGSTDTQYF
TRBJ1-4,TRBV27,-,CASKLQGANEKLFF
TRBJ2-2,TRBV9,-,CASSRGSGNTGELFF
TRBJ2-7,TRBV7-9,-,CSSSLASSYEQYF
-,TRBV6-1,-,CASYQESGSAYEQYF
TRBJ2-3,TRBV11-3,few,CASSLGLAGVTDTQYF
TRBJ2-2,TRBV29-1,-,CSVHRQDNTGELFF
TRBJ2-2,TRBV7-8,-,CASSLGASNTGELFF
TRBJ2-7,TRBV2,-,CASSETGYYEQYF
TRBJ2-6,TRBV7-3,-,CASSLGPSGANVLTF
TRBJ2-1,TRBV7-8,once,CASSSPTSYSYNEQFF
TRBJ2-5,TRBV30,-,CAWSEDRVETQYF
TRBJ2-7,TRBV11-3,-,CASSLGTGSSYEQYF
TRBJ1-2,TRBV9,-,CASSAGQGRPSNYGYTF
TRBJ2-4,TRBV11-3,-,CASSLLAGGVIQYF
TRBJ1-1,TRBV2,-,CASSDRENTEAFF
TRBJ2-1,TRBV25-1,-,CASSEKQIYNEQFF